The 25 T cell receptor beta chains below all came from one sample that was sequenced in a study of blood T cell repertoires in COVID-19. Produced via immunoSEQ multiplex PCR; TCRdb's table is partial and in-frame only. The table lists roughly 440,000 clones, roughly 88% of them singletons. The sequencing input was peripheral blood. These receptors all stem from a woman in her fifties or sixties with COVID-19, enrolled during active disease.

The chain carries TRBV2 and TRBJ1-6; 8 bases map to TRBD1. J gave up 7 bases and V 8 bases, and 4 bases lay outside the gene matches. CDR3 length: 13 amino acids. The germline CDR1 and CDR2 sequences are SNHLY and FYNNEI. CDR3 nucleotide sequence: TGTGCCAGCGCAGGGGGCCGCAATTCACCCCTCCACTTT. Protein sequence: CASAGGRNSPLHF.

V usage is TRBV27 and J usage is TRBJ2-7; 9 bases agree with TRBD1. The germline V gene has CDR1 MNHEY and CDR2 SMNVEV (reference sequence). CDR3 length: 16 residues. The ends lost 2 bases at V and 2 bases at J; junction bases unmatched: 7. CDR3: CASSLTETGGTYEQYF. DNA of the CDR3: TGTGCCAGCAGTTTAACGGAGACAGGGGGAACCTACGAGCAGTACTTC.

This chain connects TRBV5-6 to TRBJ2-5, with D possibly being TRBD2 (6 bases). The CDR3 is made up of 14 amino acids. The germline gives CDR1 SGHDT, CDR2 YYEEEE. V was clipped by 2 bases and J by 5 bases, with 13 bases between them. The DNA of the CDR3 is TGTGCCAGCAGCTTACCGACCGCGGGGGAGACCCAGTACTTC. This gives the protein CASSLPTAGETQYF.

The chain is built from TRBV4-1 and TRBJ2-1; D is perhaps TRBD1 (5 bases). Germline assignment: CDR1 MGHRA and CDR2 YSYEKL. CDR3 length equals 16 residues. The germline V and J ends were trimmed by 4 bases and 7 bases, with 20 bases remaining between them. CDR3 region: CASSPEFGQGANEQFF. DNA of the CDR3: TGCGCCAGCAGCCCTGAATTCGGGCAGGGCGCAAATGAGCAGTTCTTC.

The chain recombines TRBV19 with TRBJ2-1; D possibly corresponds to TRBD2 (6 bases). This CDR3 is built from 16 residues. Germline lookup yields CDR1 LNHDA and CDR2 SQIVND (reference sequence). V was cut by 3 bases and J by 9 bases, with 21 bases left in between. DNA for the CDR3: TGTGCCAGTAGTATGGTTGGCCAGGGTCTGGGGGGTGAGCAGTTCTTC. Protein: CASSMVGQGLGGEQFF.

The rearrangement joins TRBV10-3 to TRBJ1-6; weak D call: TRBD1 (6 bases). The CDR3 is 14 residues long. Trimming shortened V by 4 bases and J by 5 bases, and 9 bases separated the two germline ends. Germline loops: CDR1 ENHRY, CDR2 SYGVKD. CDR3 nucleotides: TGTGCCATCAGTGTAGGACAGAATAATTCACCCCTCCACTTT. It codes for CAISVGQNNSPLHF.

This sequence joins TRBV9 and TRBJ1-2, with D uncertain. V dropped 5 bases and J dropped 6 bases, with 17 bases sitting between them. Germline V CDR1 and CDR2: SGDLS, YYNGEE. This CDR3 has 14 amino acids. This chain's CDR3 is CASSPPGAADGYTF. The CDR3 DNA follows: TGTGCCAGCAGTCCCCCCGGAGCGGCTGATGGCTACACCTTC.

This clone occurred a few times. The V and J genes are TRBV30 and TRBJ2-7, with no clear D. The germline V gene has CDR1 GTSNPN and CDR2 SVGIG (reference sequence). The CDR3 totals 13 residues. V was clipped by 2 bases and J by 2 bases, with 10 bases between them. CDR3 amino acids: CAWSFRRAYEQYF. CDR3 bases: TGTGCCTGGAGTTTTCGACGGGCCTACGAGCAGTACTTC.

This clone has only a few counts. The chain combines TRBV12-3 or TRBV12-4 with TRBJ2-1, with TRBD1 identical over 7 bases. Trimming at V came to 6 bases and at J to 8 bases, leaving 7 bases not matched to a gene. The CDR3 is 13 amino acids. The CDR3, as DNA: TGTGCCAGCAGCCGACAGGGCGGCGATGAGCAGTTCTTC. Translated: CASSRQGGDEQFF.

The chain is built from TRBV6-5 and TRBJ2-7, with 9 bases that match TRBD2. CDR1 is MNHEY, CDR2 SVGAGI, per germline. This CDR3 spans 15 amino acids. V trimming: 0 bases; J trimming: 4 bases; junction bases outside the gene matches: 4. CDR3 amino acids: CASSYSSSGVYEQYF. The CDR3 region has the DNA TGTGCCAGCAGTTACTCTTCTAGCGGGGTTTACGAGCAGTACTTC.

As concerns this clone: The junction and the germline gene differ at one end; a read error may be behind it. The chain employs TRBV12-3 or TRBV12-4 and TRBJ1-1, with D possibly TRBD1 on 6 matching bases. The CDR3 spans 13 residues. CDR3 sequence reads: CVSSPTGNTEAFF. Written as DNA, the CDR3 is TGTGTCAGCAGCCCGACAGGGAACACTGAAGCTTTCTTT.

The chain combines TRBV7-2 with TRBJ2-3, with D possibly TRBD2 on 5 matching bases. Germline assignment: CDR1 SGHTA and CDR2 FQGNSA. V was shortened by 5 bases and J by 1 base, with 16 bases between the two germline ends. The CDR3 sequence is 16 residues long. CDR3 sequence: CASSAASGLRTDTQYF. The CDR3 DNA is TGTGCCAGCAGCGCGGCCTCCGGACTTCGCACAGATACGCAGTATTTT.

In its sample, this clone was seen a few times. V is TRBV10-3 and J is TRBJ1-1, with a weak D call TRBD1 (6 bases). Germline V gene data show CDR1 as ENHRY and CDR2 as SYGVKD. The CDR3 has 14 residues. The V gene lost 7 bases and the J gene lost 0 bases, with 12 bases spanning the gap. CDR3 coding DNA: TGTGCCATCATCAAGGACAGTCTGAACACTGAAGCTTTCTTT. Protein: CAIIKDSLNTEAFF.

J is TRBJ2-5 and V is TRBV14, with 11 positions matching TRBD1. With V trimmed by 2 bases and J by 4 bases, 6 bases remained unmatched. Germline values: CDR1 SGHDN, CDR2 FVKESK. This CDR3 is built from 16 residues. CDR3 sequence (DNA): TGTGCCAGCAGCCAATTCGGACAGGGGGCTCGAGAGACCCAGTACTTC. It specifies CASSQFGQGARETQYF.

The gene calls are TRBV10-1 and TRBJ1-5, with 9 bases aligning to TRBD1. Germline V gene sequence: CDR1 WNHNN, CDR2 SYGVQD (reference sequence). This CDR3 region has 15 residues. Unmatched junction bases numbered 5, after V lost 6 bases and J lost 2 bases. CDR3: CASRTGQGCNQPQHF. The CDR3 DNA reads TGCGCCAGCAGGACGGGACAGGGTTGCAATCAGCCCCAGCATTTT.

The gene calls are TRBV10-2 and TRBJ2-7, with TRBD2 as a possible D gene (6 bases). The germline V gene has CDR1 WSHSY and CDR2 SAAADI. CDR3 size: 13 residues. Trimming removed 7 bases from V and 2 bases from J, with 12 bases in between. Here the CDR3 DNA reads TGCGCCAGCAACCCGGCGGGGCCCTACGAGCAGTACTTC. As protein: CASNPAGPYEQYF.

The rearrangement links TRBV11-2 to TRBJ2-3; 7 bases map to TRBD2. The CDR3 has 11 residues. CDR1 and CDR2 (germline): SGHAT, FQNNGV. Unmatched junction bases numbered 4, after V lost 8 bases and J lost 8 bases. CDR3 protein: CASRSGGTQYF. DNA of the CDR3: TGTGCCAGCCGTTCGGGGGGTACGCAGTATTTT.

CDR3 nucleotides: TGTGCCAGCCGCGGGGGGTTCACTGAAGCTTTCTTT. Protein sequence: CASRGGFTEAFF. V usage is TRBV3-1 (or the pseudogene TRBV3-2) and J usage is TRBJ1-1, with D tentatively TRBD1 (5 bases). Germline V gives CDR1 LGHDT, CDR2 YNNKEL (reference sequence). Trimming removed 8 bases from V and 4 bases from J, with 11 bases in between. The CDR3 contains 12 residues.

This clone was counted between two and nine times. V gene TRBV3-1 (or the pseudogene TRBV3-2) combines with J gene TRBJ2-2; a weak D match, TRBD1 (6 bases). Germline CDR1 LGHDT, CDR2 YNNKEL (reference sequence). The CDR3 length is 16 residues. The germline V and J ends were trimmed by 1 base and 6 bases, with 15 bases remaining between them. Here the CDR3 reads CASSQVTGSPSGELFF. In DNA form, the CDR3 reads TGTGCCAGCAGCCAAGTAACAGGGTCCCCCTCCGGGGAGCTGTTTTTT.

The CDR3 reads CASRRDRGNYGYTF. The CDR3 DNA reads TGTGCCAGTAGGCGGGACAGGGGTAACTATGGCTACACCTTC. This chain links TRBV19 with TRBJ1-2; TRBD1 matches at 10 bases. This CDR3 region has 14 residues. The V segment lost 6 bases and the J segment 1 base; nucleotides outside the gene matches: 2. CDR1 and CDR2 (germline): LNHDA, SQIVND (reference sequence). The variable domain in full, with the rest retrieved from reference TRBV19 and TRBJ1-2, is DGGITQSPKYLFRKEGQNVTLSCEQNLNHDAMYWYRQDPGQGLRLIYYSQIVNDFQKGDIAEGYSVSREKKESFPLTVTSAQKNPTAFYLCASRRDRGNYGYTFGSGTRLTVV.

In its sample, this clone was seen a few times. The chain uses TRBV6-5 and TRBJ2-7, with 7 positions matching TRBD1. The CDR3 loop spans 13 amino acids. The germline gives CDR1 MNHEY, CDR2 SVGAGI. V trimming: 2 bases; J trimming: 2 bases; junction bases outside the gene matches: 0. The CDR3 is CASSYDRAYEQYF. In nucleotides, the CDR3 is TGTGCCAGCAGTTACGACAGGGCCTACGAGCAGTACTTC.

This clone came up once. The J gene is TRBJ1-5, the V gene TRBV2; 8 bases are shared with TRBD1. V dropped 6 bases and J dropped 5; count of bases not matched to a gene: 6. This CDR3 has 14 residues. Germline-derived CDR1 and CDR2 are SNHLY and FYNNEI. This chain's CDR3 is CASSLDRGHQPQHF. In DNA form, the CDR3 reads TGTGCCAGCAGCCTCGACAGGGGACATCAGCCCCAGCATTTT. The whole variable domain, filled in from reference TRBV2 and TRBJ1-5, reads EPEVTQTPSHQVTQMGQEVILRCVPISNHLYFYWYRQILGQKVEFLVSFYNNEISEKSEIFDDQFSVERPDGSNFTLKIRSTKLEDSAMYFCASSLDRGHQPQHFGDGTRLSIL.

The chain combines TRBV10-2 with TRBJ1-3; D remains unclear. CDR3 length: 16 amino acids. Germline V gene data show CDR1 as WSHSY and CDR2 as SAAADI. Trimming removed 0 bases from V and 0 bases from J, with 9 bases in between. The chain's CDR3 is CASSESTSDSGNTIYF. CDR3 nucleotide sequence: TGCGCCAGCAGTGAGTCGACAAGTGACTCTGGAAACACCATATATTTT.

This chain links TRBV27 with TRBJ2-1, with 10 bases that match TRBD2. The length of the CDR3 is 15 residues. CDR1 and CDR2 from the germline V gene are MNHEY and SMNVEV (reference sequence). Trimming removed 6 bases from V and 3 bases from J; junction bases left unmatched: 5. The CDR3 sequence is CASSTLAGVYNEQFF. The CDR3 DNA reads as TGTGCCAGCAGCACTCTAGCGGGGGTCTACAATGAGCAGTTCTTC.

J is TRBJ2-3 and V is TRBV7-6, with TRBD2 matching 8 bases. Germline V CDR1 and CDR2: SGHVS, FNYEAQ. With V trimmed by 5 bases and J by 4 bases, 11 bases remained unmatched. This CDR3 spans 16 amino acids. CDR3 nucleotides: TGTGCCAGCAGCCCCGCCTTGGTAGCGGGGTCAGATACGCAGTATTTT. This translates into CASSPALVAGSDTQYF.